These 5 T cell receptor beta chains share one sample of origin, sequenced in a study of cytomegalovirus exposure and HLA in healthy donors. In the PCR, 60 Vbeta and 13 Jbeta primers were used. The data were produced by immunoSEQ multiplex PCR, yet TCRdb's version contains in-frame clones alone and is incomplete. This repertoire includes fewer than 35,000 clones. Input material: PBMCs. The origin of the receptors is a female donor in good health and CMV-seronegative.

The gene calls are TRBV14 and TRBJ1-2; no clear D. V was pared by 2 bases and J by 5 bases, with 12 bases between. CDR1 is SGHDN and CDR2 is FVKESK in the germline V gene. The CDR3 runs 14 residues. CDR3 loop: CASSQTVFAYGYTF. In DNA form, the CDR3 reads TGTGCCAGCAGCCAAACGGTATTTGCATATGGCTACACCTTC. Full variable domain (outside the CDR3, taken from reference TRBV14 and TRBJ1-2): EAGVTQFPSHSVIEKGQTVTLRCDPISGHDNLYWYRRVMGKEIKFLLHFVKESKQDESGMPNNRFLAERTGGTYSTLKVQPAELEDSGVYFCASSQTVFAYGYTFGSGTRLTVV.

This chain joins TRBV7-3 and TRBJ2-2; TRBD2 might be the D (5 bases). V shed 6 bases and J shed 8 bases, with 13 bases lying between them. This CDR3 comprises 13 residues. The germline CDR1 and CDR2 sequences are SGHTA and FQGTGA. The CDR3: CASRRGRTGELFF. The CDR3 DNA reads TGTGCCAGCAGGCGAGGGCGCACAGGGGAGCTGTTTTTT. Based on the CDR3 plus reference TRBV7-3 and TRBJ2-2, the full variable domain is GAGVSQTPSNKVTEKGKYVELRCDPISGHTALYWYRQSLGQGPEFLIYFQGTGAADDSGLPNDRFFAVRPEGSVSTLKIQRTERGDSAVYLCASRRGRTGELFFGEGSRLTVL.

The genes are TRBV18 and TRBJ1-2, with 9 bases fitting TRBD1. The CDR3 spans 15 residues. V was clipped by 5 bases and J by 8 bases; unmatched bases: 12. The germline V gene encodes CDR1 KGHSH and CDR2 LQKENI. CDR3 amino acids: CASSTLSGTGKGYTF. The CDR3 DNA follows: TGTGCCAGCTCAACTCTTTCCGGGACAGGGAAAGGCTACACCTTC.

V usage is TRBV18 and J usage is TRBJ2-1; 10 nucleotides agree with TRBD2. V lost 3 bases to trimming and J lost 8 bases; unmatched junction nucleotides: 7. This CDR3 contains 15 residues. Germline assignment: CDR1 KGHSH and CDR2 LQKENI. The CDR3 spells CASSPNPSGGDEQFF. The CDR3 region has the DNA TGTGCCAGCTCACCTAACCCTAGCGGGGGAGATGAGCAGTTCTTC.

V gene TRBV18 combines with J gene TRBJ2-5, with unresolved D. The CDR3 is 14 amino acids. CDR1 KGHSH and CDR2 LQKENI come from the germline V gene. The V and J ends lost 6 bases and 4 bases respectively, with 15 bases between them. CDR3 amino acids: CASSADSRRETQYF. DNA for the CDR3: TGTGCCAGCTCGGCGGATAGTCGGAGAGAGACCCAGTACTTC.